The T cell receptor (beta chain) under discussion was sequenced for a study of OX40 agonist ivuxolimab in advanced cancers. CDR3 length equals 15 residues. CDR1 and CDR2 (germline): SGHAT, FQNNGV. Trimming pared 3 bases from V and 2 bases from J, leaving 8 bases between. TCRdb keeps only in-frame clones here, not all; method: immunoSEQ multiplex PCR. The sample holds some 70,000 clones, almost 85% seen once. This sample comprised CD4+ or CD8+ T cells sorted from blood, obtained in a trial of the OX40 agonist ivuxolimab. J is TRBJ2-6 and V is TRBV11-2; D not resolved. This clonotype was sampled from an adult with an advanced solid tumor such as melanoma, head and neck, liver or kidney cancer. CDR3 sequence: CASSFFAAGANVLTF. CDR3 coding DNA: TGTGCCAGCAGCTTCTTCGCGGCTGGGGCCAACGTCCTGACTTTC.